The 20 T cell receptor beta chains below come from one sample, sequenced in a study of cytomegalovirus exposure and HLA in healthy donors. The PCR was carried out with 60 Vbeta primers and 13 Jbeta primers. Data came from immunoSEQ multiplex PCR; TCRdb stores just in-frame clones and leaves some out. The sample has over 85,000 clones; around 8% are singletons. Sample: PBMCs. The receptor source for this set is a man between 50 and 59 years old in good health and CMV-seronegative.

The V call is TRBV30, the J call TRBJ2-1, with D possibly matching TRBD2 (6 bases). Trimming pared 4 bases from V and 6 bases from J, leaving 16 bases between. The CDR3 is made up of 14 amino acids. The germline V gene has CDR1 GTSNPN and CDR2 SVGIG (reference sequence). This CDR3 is CAWIRGTPFNEQFF. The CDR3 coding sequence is TGTGCCTGGATACGCGGGACCCCCTTCAATGAGCAGTTCTTC.

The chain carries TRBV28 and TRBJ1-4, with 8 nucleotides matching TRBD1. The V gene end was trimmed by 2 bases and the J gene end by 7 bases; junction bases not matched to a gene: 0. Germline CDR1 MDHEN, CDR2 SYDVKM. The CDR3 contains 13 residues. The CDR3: CASSLGTGEKLFF. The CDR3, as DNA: TGTGCCAGCAGTTTAGGGACAGGTGAAAAACTGTTTTTT.

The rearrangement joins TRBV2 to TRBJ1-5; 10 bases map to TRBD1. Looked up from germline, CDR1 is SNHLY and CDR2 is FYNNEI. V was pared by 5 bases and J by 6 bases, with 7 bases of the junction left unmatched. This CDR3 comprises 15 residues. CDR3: CASSQGQGPTQPQHF. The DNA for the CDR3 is TGTGCCAGCAGTCAGGGACAGGGGCCGACTCAGCCCCAGCATTTT.

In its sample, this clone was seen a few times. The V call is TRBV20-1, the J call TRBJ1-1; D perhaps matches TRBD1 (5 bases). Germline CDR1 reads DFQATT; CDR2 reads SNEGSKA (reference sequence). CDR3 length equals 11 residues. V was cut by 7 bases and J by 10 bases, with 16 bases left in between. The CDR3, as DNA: TGCAGTGTAACTCCTACAGGACCAGCTTTCTTT. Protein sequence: CSVTPTGPAFF.

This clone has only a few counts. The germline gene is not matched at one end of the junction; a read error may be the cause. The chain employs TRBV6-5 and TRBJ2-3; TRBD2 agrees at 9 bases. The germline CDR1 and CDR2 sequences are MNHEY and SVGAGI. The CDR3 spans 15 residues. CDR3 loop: CASSITGTSIDTQYF. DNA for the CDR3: TGTGCCAGCAGCATAACGGGGACTAGCATAGATACGCAGTATTTT.

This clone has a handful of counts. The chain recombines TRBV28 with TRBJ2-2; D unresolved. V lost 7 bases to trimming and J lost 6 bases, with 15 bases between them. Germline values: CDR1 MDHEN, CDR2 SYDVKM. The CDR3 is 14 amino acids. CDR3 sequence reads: CASIASGRSGELFF. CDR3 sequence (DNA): TGTGCCAGCATCGCGAGTGGGCGCTCCGGGGAGCTGTTTTTT.

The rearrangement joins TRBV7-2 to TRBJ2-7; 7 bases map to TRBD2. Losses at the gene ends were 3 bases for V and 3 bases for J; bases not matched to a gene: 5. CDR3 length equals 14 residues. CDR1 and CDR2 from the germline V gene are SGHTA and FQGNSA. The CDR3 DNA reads TGTGCCAGCAGCTTTGAGCGGGGCGGCTACGAGCAGTACTTC. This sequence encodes CASSFERGGYEQYF.

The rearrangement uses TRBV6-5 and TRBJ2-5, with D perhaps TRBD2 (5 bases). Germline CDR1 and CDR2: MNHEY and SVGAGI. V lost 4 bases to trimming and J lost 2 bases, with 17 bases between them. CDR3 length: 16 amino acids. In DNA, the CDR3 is TGTGCCAGCAGTTCCCTCCGTTGGGGAGATCAAGAGACCCAGTACTTC. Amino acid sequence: CASSSLRWGDQETQYF.

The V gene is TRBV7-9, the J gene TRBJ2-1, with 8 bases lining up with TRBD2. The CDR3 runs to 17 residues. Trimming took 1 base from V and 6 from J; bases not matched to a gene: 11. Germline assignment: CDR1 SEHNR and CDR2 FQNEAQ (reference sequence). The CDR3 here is CASSLGAGTRSPNEQFF. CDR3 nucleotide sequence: TGTGCCAGCAGCTTAGGGGCCGGGACTAGATCCCCCAATGAGCAGTTCTTC.

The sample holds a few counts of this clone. The CDR3, as DNA: TGTGCCAGCAGTGGGGGACAGGGGAGATCCATGAACACTGAAGCTTTCTTT. This sequence encodes CASSGGQGRSMNTEAFF. The chain combines TRBV27 with TRBJ1-1; 10 bases match TRBD1. The V and J ends lost 5 bases and 0 bases, in that order; junction bases with no gene match: 9. This CDR3 spans 17 amino acids. Germline V gene data show CDR1 as MNHEY and CDR2 as SMNVEV (reference sequence).

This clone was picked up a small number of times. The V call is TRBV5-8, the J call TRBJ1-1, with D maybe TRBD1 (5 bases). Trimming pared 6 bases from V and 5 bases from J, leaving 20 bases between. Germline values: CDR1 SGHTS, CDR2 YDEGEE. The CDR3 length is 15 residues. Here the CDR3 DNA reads TGTGCCAGCAATCTGGGGGAGGAGGTTGCAACTGAAGCTTTCTTT. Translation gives CASNLGEEVATEAFF.

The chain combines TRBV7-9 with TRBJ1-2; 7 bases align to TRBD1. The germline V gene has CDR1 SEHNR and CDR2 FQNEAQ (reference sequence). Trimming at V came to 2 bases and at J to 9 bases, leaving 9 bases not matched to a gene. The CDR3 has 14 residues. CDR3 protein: CASSLMTGPRSYTF. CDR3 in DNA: TGTGCCAGCAGCTTAATGACAGGGCCTCGCAGCTACACCTTC.

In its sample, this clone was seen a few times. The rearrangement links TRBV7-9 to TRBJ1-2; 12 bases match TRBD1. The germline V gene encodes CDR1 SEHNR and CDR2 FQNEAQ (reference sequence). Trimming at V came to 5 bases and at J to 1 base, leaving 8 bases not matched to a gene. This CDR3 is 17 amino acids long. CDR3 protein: CASSPPGQGANNYGYTF. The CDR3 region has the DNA TGTGCCAGCAGCCCTCCGGGACAGGGGGCTAATAACTATGGCTACACCTTC.

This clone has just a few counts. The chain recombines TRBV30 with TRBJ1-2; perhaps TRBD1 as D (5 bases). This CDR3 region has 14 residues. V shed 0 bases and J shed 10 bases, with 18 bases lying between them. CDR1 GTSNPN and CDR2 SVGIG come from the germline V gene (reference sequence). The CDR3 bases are TGTGCCTGGAGTGTACGAAGGTCGGGGGAGGTCTACACCTTC. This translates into CAWSVRRSGEVYTF.

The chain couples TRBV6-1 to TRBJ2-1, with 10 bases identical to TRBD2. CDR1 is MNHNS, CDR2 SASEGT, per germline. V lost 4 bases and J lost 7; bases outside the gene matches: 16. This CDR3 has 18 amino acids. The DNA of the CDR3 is TGTGCCAGCAGTGCGCTTATAGCGGGGGGTATTTTGAAGAATGAGCAGTTCTTC. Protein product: CASSALIAGGILKNEQFF.

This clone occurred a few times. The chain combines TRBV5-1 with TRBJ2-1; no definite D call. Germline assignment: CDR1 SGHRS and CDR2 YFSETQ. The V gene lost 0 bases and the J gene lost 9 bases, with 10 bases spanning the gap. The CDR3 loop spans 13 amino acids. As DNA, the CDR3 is TGCGCCAGCAGCTTGGCATCGATTAGTGAGCAGTTCTTC. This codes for CASSLASISEQFF.

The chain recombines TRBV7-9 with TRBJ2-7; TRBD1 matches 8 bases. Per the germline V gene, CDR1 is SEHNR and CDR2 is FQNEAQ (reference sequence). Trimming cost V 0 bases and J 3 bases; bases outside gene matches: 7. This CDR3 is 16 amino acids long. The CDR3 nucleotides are TGTGCCAGCAGCTTAGCGCTGCAGGGGGCCATCTACGAGCAGTACTTC. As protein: CASSLALQGAIYEQYF.

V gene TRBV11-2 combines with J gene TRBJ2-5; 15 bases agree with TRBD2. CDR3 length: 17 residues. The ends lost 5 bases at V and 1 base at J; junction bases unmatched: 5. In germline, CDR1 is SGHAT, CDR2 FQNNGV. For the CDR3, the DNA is TGTGCCAGCAGCCGGGGACTAGCGGGGGGCCTCCAAGAGACCCAGTACTTC. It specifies CASSRGLAGGLQETQYF.

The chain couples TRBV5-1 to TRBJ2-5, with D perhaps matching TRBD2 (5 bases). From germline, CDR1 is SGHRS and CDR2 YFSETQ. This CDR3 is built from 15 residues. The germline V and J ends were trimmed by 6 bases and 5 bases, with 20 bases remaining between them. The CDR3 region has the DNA TGCGCCAGCAACTTACTTAGCGTATCGAGGGAGACCCAGTACTTC. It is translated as CASNLLSVSRETQYF.

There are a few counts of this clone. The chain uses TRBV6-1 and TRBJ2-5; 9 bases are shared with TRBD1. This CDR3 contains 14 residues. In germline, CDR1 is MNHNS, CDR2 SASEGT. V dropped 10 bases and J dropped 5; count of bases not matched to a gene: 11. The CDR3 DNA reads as TGTGCCACTTCCGGGACAGGGCGGAGGGAGACCCAGTACTTC. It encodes CATSGTGRRETQYF.